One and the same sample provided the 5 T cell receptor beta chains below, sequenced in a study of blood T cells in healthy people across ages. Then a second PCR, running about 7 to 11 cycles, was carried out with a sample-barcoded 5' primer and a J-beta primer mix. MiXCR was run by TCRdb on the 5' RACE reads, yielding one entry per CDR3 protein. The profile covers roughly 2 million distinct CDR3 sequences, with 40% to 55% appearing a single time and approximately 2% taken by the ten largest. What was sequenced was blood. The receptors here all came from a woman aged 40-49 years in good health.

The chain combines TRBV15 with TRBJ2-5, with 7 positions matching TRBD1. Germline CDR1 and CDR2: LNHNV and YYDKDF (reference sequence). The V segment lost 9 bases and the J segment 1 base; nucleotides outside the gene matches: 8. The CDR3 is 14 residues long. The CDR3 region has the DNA TGTGCCACAGGGGGCGGTTATGGCCAAGAGACCCAGTACTTC. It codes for CATGGGYGQETQYF.

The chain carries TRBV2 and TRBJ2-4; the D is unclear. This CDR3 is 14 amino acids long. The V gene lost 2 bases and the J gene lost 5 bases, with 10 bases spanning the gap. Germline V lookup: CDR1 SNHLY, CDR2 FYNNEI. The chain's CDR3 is CASSELASQNIQYF. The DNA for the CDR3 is TGTGCCAGCAGTGAATTGGCCTCTCAAAACATTCAGTACTTC.

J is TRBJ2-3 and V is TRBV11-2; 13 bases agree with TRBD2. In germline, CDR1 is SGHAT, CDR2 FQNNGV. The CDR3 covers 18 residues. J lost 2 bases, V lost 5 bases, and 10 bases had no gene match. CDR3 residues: CASSQTPGLAGITDTQYF. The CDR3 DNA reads TGTGCCAGCAGCCAGACGCCGGGACTAGCGGGGATCACAGATACGCAGTATTTT.

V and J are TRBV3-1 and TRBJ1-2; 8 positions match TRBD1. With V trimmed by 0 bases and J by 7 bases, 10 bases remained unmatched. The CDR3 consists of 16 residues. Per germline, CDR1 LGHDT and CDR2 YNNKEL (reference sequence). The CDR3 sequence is CASSQEWQGASCGYTF. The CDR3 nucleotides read TGTGCCAGCAGCCAAGAGTGGCAGGGGGCGAGCTGTGGCTACACCTTC.

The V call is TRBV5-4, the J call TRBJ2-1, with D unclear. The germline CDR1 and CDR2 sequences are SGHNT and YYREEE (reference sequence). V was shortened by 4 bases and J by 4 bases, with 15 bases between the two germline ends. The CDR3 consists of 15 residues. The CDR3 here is CASSPVGRSYNEQFF. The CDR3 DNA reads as TGTGCCAGCAGCCCCGTGGGAAGGAGTTACAATGAGCAGTTCTTC.